This TCR beta chain was recovered during a study of shared clonotypes between healthy human individuals. In its sample, this clone was seen once. V was pared by 7 bases and J by 3 bases, with 16 bases between. CDR1 MGHRA and CDR2 YSYEKL come from the germline V gene. CDR3 length equals 15 residues. Each sorted subset replicate got 200 ng genomic DNA, around 29,000 genomes. Method: immunoSEQ multiplex PCR; TCRdb's copy keeps in-frame clones and lacks some. The sample yields about 2 million clones, about 95% seen once. Naive CD8 cells comprised CD45RO-negative, CCR7-positively selected cells, excluding terminally differentiated effector memory CD45RA+ cells.

Sequencing used naive CD8+ T cells sorted from blood. This clonotype was obtained from a man between 18 and 35 years old in good health. The chain combines TRBV4-1 with TRBJ2-4; TRBD1 might be the D (6 bases). The CDR3 DNA reads as TGCGCCAGCAACCCGGACAGCTCATACAAAAACATTCAGTACTTC. Its translation is CASNPDSSYKNIQYF.